The 15 T cell receptor beta chains below were found in one sample sequenced in a study of shared clonotypes between healthy human individuals. TCRdb's table, derived via immunoSEQ multiplex PCR, lists solely in-frame clones and lacks some. Here the sample spans more than 550,000 clones, approximately 72% being singletons. Sample: memory CD4+ T cells sorted from blood. The subset denotes: CD45RA-negative fraction. These receptor sequences come from a woman in her thirties in good health.

This clone was seen just once. The rearrangement uses TRBV7-6 and TRBJ2-1; 7 bases match TRBD2. Germline V gene lookup returns CDR1 SGHVS and CDR2 FNYEAQ. Trimming took 3 bases from V and 5 from J; bases not matched to a gene: 7. This CDR3 contains 15 residues. In DNA form, the CDR3 reads TGTGCCAGCAGCTTTGGGGCTAGCGGAAACAATGAGCAGTTCTTC. Amino acid sequence: CASSFGASGNNEQFF. Drawing the rest from reference TRBV7-6 and TRBJ2-1, the complete variable domain is GAGVSQSPRYKVTKRGQDVALRCDPISGHVSLYWYRQALGQGPEFLTYFNYEAQQDKSGLPNDRFSAERPEGSISTLTIQRTEQRDSAMYRCASSFGASGNNEQFFGPGTRLTVL.

The CDR3 nucleotides are TGTGCCAGCAGGGGCCTATTAGCGGCAGATACGCAGTATTTT. Translated: CASRGLLAADTQYF. The V and J genes are TRBV28 and TRBJ2-3; weak D call: TRBD2 (6 bases). CDR1 MDHEN and CDR2 SYDVKM come from the germline V gene. The V end lost 6 bases, the J end lost 4 bases, and 14 bases lay between the germline ends. CDR3 length: 14 amino acids.

This clone was counted at least ten times. The rearrangement uses TRBV2 and TRBJ1-1; no clear D. The CDR3 runs to 13 residues. V dropped 1 base and J dropped 7 bases, with 10 bases sitting between them. CDR1 is SNHLY and CDR2 is FYNNEI in the germline V gene. CDR3 DNA: TGTGCCAGCAGTGAAGTCGGGGTCAGTGAAGCTTTCTTT. It codes for CASSEVGVSEAFF.

The rearrangement uses TRBV13 and TRBJ2-6; D might be TRBD1 or TRBD2, each matching 6 bases. The CDR3 extends over 19 amino acids. Trimming pared 0 bases from V and 1 base from J, leaving 16 bases between. Germline V gene lookup returns CDR1 PRHDT and CDR2 FYEKMQ (reference sequence). CDR3 sequence reads: CASSLGRRGARSGANVLTF. The CDR3 DNA sequence: TGTGCCAGCAGCTTAGGCCGGAGGGGGGCCCGATCTGGGGCCAACGTCCTGACTTTC.

The chain has TRBV6-5 and TRBJ2-7; D might be TRBD2 (5 bases). Trimming cost V 5 bases and J 4 bases, with 15 bases left between them. Germline V gives CDR1 MNHEY, CDR2 SVGAGI. The CDR3 runs to 14 residues. The CDR3 loop reads CASSEGDTTYEQYF. CDR3 DNA: TGTGCCAGCAGTGAGGGAGACACAACGTACGAGCAGTACTTC.

The chain recombines TRBV5-1 with TRBJ2-3, with D unresolved. Germline values: CDR1 SGHRS, CDR2 YFSETQ. The CDR3 has 17 residues. Trimming removed 2 bases from V and 1 base from J, with 17 bases in between. As DNA, the CDR3 is TGCGCCAGCAGCTTTAATTTGGCGGACCGCGGCACAGATACGCAGTATTTT. This sequence encodes CASSFNLADRGTDTQYF.

J is TRBJ2-7 and V is TRBV4-1, with D maybe TRBD1 (5 bases). The CDR3 is 16 residues long. The V gene lost 1 base and the J gene lost 3 bases, with 16 bases spanning the gap. Germline values: CDR1 MGHRA, CDR2 YSYEKL. The CDR3 region has the DNA TGCGCCAGCAGCCAAGGGTGGCAGGGCGAAGACTACGAGCAGTACTTC. Its protein is CASSQGWQGEDYEQYF.

This clone was found once. The rearrangement links TRBV28 to TRBJ1-5; no reliable D call. Per germline, CDR1 MDHEN and CDR2 SYDVKM. The V gene lost 5 bases and the J gene lost 2 bases, with 22 bases spanning the gap. The CDR3 runs to 18 residues. The CDR3, as DNA: TGTGCCAGCAGTCCCCGGACTCAACTACTAAGGGGCAATCAGCCCCAGCATTTT. It codes for CASSPRTQLLRGNQPQHF.

V gene TRBV2 combines with J gene TRBJ2-5; 7 nucleotides agree with TRBD2. The CDR3 has 14 residues. CDR1 and CDR2 (germline): SNHLY, FYNNEI. J lost 5 bases, V lost 7 bases, and 10 bases had no gene match. CDR3 DNA: TGTGCCAGCAAACCCTGGACTAGTTTGGAGACCCAGTACTTC. It encodes CASKPWTSLETQYF.

The chain couples TRBV5-8 to TRBJ2-5; D unclear. Looked up from germline, CDR1 is SGHTS and CDR2 is YDEGEE. The CDR3 is 13 amino acids. The ends were cut back, 1 base at V and 1 base at J, with 5 bases in the middle. The CDR3, as DNA: TGTGCCAGCAGCTTGTTAACCCAAGAGACCCAGTACTTC. It specifies CASSLLTQETQYF.

In this sample, this clone turned up a few times. The rearrangement joins TRBV4-1 to TRBJ2-1; D unresolved. Trimming stripped 4 bases from V and 9 bases from J, with 19 bases between. From germline, CDR1 is MGHRA and CDR2 YSYEKL. This CDR3 has 15 residues. Written as DNA, the CDR3 is TGCGCCAGCAGCCCCACCCCGGTAGGGCTGAGTGAGCAGTTCTTC. Translating it yields CASSPTPVGLSEQFF.

The chain joins TRBV29-1 to TRBJ1-1, with 8 positions matching TRBD1. Germline trimming cut 4 bases from V and 2 bases from J; bases unmatched to any gene: 12. Per germline, CDR1 SQVTM and CDR2 ANQGSEA. The CDR3 extends over 16 amino acids. CDR3 sequence reads: CSVGRTGLHLNTEAFF. The CDR3 DNA reads as TGCAGCGTTGGGAGGACAGGGTTACACCTAAACACTGAAGCTTTCTTT.

This clone was seen a few times. The gene calls are TRBV10-3 and TRBJ2-1; the match to TRBD2 covers 8 bases. CDR3 size: 16 residues. Germline loops: CDR1 ENHRY, CDR2 SYGVKD. V shed 2 bases, J shed 8 bases, and the junction held 11 bases outside the gene matches. The CDR3 nucleotides read TGTGCCATCAGTGAGCCATCCGGGACTAGGGTGGATGAGCAGTTCTTC. This encodes CAISEPSGTRVDEQFF.

This clone has ten or more counts. The chain carries TRBV27 and TRBJ1-5; D is uncertain. V was shortened by 5 bases and J by 0 bases, with 8 bases between the two germline ends. From germline, CDR1 is MNHEY and CDR2 SMNVEV (reference sequence). The CDR3 totals 14 residues. The CDR3 spells CASSPAGSNQPQHF. CDR3 DNA: TGTGCCAGCAGTCCTGCAGGTAGCAATCAGCCCCAGCATTTT.

The sample holds one count of this clone. The chain combines TRBV23-1 with TRBJ1-2; D gene uncertain. TRBV23-1 is sorted into the ORF group, with uncertain function. V lost 0 bases, J lost 8 bases, and 19 bases lay in between. This CDR3 region has 16 residues. The CDR3 nucleotides read TGCGCCAGCAGTCAATCGTGTCGGATTCCAGTTGGCGGCTACACCTTC. Residues: CASSQSCRIPVGGYTF.